These T cell receptor beta chains were read from a single sample in a study of identical twins. A single record per CDR3 protein comes from TCRdb applying MiXCR to the 5' RACE reads. The sample consists of 1.5 million to 2 million distinct CDR3 sequences, roughly 35% of them appearing once. Material: cord blood. These receptor sequences come from a newborn girl in good health. The CDR3 runs from the conserved cysteine through the conserved F or W. A D gene is named only where the DNA matches it firmly. Some rows mark clone size as missing; the rest say once, few, many or name a class of expanded clone.

TRBV9	.	.	TRBJ2-1	TGTGCCAGCAGCGTGTTTGGGGTGGACAATGAGCAGTTCTTC	CASSVFGVDNEQFF
TRBV27	TRBD2	few	TRBJ2-2	TGTGCCAGCAAGGGGGGACTAGCGGGAGTCACCGGGGAGCTGTTTTTT	CASKGGLAGVTGELFF
TRBV20-1	.	few	TRBJ2-3	TGCAGTGCTAGGAGAACTAGCACGTGGGCAGATACGCAGTATTTT	CSARRTSTWADTQYF
TRBV20-1	TRBD2	.	TRBJ2-1	TGCAGTGCTACTAGCGGGAGGAACTACAATGAGCAGTTCTTC	CSATSGRNYNEQFF
TRBV20-1	.	many	TRBJ2-3	TGCAGTGACGGACCAGACCCCGGCACAGATACGCAGTATTTT	CSDGPDPGTDTQYF
TRBV9	TRBD2	.	TRBJ2-1	TGTGCCAGCAGCGCCTCCGGAGGGACTAGTATCTTCGGTGAGCAGTTCTTC	CASSASGGTSIFGEQFF
TRBV7-9	.	few	TRBJ1-2	TGTGCCAGCAGCCGATCAAGCTATGGCTACACCTTC	CASSRSSYGYTF
TRBV4-2	TRBD2	.	TRBJ2-5	TGTGCCAGCAGCCAAGATGCTAGCGGGAGCCGGAATGAGCAGTACTTC	CASSQDASGSRNEQYF
TRBV9	.	few	TRBJ2-4	TGTGCCAGCAGCCTCCCCTGGGGCATTCAGTACTTC	CASSLPWGIQYF
TRBV4-1	.	.	TRBJ2-1	TGCGCCAGCCAGCATAGTCAGGGCTCCTACAATGAGCAGTTCTTC	CASQHSQGSYNEQFF
TRBV28	TRBD2	.	TRBJ2-5	TGTGCCACCCGACTAGCGGGGAACAATGAGCAGTACTTC	CATRLAGNNEQYF
TRBV12-3/TRBV12-4	.	.	TRBJ2-3	TGTGCCAGCAGCCCCAACCGGGCCATAAGCGCAGATACGCAGTATTTT	CASSPNRAISADTQYF
TRBV7-8	TRBD2	.	TRBJ2-3	TGTGCCAGCAGCAACCCCCTAGCGGGGACCACAGATACGCAGTATTTT	CASSNPLAGTTDTQYF
TRBV11-2	TRBD2	.	TRBJ2-7	TGTGCCAGCACCGGACTAGCGGGGCGTCAAAGCTCCTACAATGAGCAGTACTTC	CASTGLAGRQSSYNEQYF
TRBV27	.	.	TRBJ2-6	TGTGCCAGCAGTTTATCGATCCGGTCTGGGGCCAACGTCCTGACTTTC	CASSLSIRSGANVLTF
TRBV14	TRBD2	few	TRBJ2-1	TGTGCCAGCAGCCACGGACTAGTCTTAAGCTCCTACAATGAGCAGTTCTTC	CASSHGLVLSSYNEQFF
TRBV28	TRBD1	few	TRBJ1-2	TGTGCCAGCAGTTTAAGGGCCCGGCCCCCAGGGGGCTATGGCTACACCTTC	CASSLRARPPGGYGYTF
TRBV27	.	.	TRBJ2-7	TGTGCCAGCAGTTTAGGGACACCCTACAATGAGCAGTACTTC	CASSLGTPYNEQYF
TRBV4-2	.	.	TRBJ2-1	TGTGCCAGCAGCCAAGGACTACCGGGCACGTTCCCGTTCTTC	CASSQGLPGTFPFF
TRBV3-1	.	few	TRBJ2-1	TGTGCCAGCAGCCAAGTAGGGGGGACCGATGAGCAGTTCTTC	CASSQVGGTDEQFF
TRBV7-2	.	few	TRBJ2-3	TGTGCCAGCAGCTTAGACTTCGTTCGTAAAGATACGCAGTATTTT	CASSLDFVRKDTQYF
TRBV28	TRBD2	few	TRBJ2-5	TGTGCCAGCAGTTTATGGTCGGGGACTACCCAAGAGACCCAGTACTTC	CASSLWSGTTQETQYF
TRBV4-1	.	.	TRBJ2-2	TGCGCCAGCAGCCAACTTGGCCTGATGGGACCTACTCAAAAATTCACCGGGGAGCTGTTTTTT	CASSQLGLMGPTQKFTGELFF
TRBV7-6	.	.	TRBJ2-5	TGTGCCAGCAGCAAAAACCCGGGCATATGGGCATCGGAGACCCAGTACTTC	CASSKNPGIWASETQYF
TRBV9	TRBD1	.	TRBJ2-3	TGTGCCAGCAGCATCGGGACAGAAGCGGGCACAGATACGCAGTATTTT	CASSIGTEAGTDTQYF
TRBV7-2	.	few	TRBJ2-7	TGTGCCAGCAGCAAAGTGGGGGCGGGGTGGGTTTCCTACGAGCAGTACTTC	CASSKVGAGWVSYEQYF
TRBV7-2	.	.	TRBJ1-3	TGTGCCAGCAGCTTAGAGGGAAGGTACTCTGGAAACACCATATATTTT	CASSLEGRYSGNTIYF
TRBV20-1	.	few	TRBJ2-3	TGCAGTGCAACGACCCTTGTTAGCACAGATACGCAGTATTTT	CSATTLVSTDTQYF
TRBV29-1	.	.	TRBJ1-2	TGCAGCGTTGTTGTTGATCTGGGCCCTAGGGGCTACACCTTC	CSVVVDLGPRGYTF
TRBV5-5	.	.	TRBJ2-1	TGTGCCAGCAGCTTGGGGGTCAATGAGCAGGTCTTC	CASSLGVNEQVF
TRBV20-1	TRBD1	few	TRBJ1-2	TGCAGTGCCGGGACAGGGTTTTATGGCTACACCTTC	CSAGTGFYGYTF
TRBV6-2/TRBV6-3	TRBD2	.	TRBJ2-3	TGTGCCAGCAGTTTGGGACTAGCGTTCGGCACAGATACGCAGTATTTT	CASSLGLAFGTDTQYF
TRBV27	.	few	TRBJ1-5	TGTGCCAGCAGTTTTAGGGGGGAACAGCCCCAGCATTTT	CASSFRGEQPQHF
TRBV12-3/TRBV12-4	.	.	TRBJ1-5	TGTGCCAGCAGTTTAGGGACTTTGGGGCAGCCCCAGCATTTT	CASSLGTLGQPQHF
TRBV7-2	.	.	TRBJ2-1	TGTGCCAGCGGCTTTGGGACGATTAATGAGCAGTTCTTC	CASGFGTINEQFF
TRBV7-9	.	few	TRBJ1-2	TGTGCCAGCACCGGGGTGGGAGGCTACACCTTC	CASTGVGGYTF
TRBV27	TRBD1	few	TRBJ2-7	TGTGCCAGCAGTTTCGAGACAGGGCTTCCGTACGAGCAGTACTTC	CASSFETGLPYEQYF
TRBV5-1	TRBD2	few	TRBJ2-3	TGCGCCAGCAGCGCACTAGCGGGCAAAAGCACAGATACGCAGTATTTT	CASSALAGKSTDTQYF
TRBV29-1	TRBD1	many	TRBJ2-7	TGCAGCGTTGAGGACAGGGGCTCCTACGAGCAGTACTTC	CSVEDRGSYEQYF
TRBV7-9	.	.	TRBJ2-7	TGTGCCAGCAGCCCGAGGCAATTGGTGGACCACTCCTACGAGCAGTACTTC	CASSPRQLVDHSYEQYF
TRBV6-1	TRBD1	few	TRBJ1-5	TGTGCCAGCAGGACAGGGATTCAGCCCCAGCATTTT	CASRTGIQPQHF
TRBV24-1	TRBD1	.	TRBJ1-5	TGTGCCACCAGTGACAGACAGGGGCGCGGCAATCAGCCCCAGCATTTT	CATSDRQGRGNQPQHF
TRBV10-2	.	few	TRBJ2-1	TGCGCCAGCGCCCGGGGCCGCTCCTACAATGAGCAGTTCTTC	CASARGRSYNEQFF
TRBV5-1	TRBD2	few	TRBJ2-3	TGCGCCAGCAGCTTGGAGGTAGCGGGGAGCACAGATACGCAGTATTTT	CASSLEVAGSTDTQYF
TRBV7-3	TRBD2	.	TRBJ2-1	TGTGCCAGCAGCTTTAATCTCGGTAGCGGGAGCGATGAGCAGTTCTTC	CASSFNLGSGSDEQFF
TRBV7-2	.	.	TRBJ2-5	TGTGCCAGCAGCGGGACTTTGGATCAAGAGACCCAGTACTTC	CASSGTLDQETQYF
TRBV20-1	TRBD1	few	TRBJ1-2	TGCAGTGCTTCAGCCACCAGGGACAGTATCCTGGGCTACACCTTC	CSASATRDSILGYTF
TRBV3-1	.	few	TRBJ1-4	TGTGCCAGCAAGGAAAGGGGGTATGCAACTAATGAAAAACTGTTTTTT	CASKERGYATNEKLFF
TRBV3-1	TRBD1	few	TRBJ1-1	TGTGCCAGCAGCCAACCCCCTCGACAGGGCATGAACACTGAAGCTTTCTTT	CASSQPPRQGMNTEAFF
TRBV28	.	.	TRBJ1-5	TGTGCCAGCAGTCCCCAGATTAATCAGCCCCAGCATTTT	CASSPQINQPQHF
TRBV6-5	.	.	TRBJ2-7	TGTGCCAGCAGGCAACGATACGAGCAGTACTTC	CASRQRYEQYF
TRBV6-4	.	few	TRBJ2-1	TGTGCCAGCAGTGACTCGATATCAGGGATGGATGAGCAGTTCTTC	CASSDSISGMDEQFF
TRBV4-1	TRBD2	.	TRBJ2-1	TGCGCCAGCAGCCAAGTTGGGGCGGGGGGACTAAATGAGCAGTTCTTC	CASSQVGAGGLNEQFF
TRBV2	TRBD2	few	TRBJ2-1	TGTGCCAGCAGTGGCCCCCGGACTAGCGGGGGCCCCTCCTACAATGAGCAGTTCTTC	CASSGPRTSGGPSYNEQFF
TRBV4-1	TRBD1	.	TRBJ1-4	TGCGCCAGCAGCCAAGTTGGCCTATACAGGGGAAGGAGGACAACTAATGAAAAACTGTTTTTT	CASSQVGLYRGRRTTNEKLFF
TRBV4-2	TRBD2	few	TRBJ2-5	TGTGCCAGCAGCCAAGGGACGATAGCGGGAGGAGTAGAGACCCAGTACTTC	CASSQGTIAGGVETQYF
TRBV2	TRBD2	once	TRBJ2-7	TGTGCCAGCAGTGAGGGTGTATTAAGTAGGACTAGCCGGGCGTCCTACAATGAGCAGTACTTC	CASSEGVLSRTSRASYNEQYF
TRBV20-1	TRBD2	.	TRBJ2-3	TGCAGTGCCAAAGGTGTAGCGGGAACCCCCCCTTTTAGCACAGATACGCAGTATTTT	CSAKGVAGTPPFSTDTQYF
TRBV28	.	many	TRBJ2-5	TGTGCCAGCAGTTTATCAGGGGTTGGGACCCAGTACTTC	CASSLSGVGTQYF